The clone carrying this TCR beta chain is judged medium-sized. Its target is unknown. The data stem from a study of immune heterogeneity within non-small cell lung tumors. Study-wide points: Recurrence of identical dominant CDR3 beta clonotypes was observed across tumor sites within a patient, alongside site-unique high-frequency clones.

With 32 V and 13 J primers, multiplex PCR amplified the TCR beta CDR3. TCRdb reanalysed the multiplex PCR reads using MiXCR and keeps one entry per CDR3 protein. The table has 9,500 to 13,000 distinct CDR3 sequences, around 30% seen once. The template consisted of bulk tumor genomic DNA, with about 0.65 ug used per sample. Several biopsies were spaced far apart within each primary tumor and obtained as surgery took place. Patients underwent curative surgery for non-small cell lung cancer (untreated and newly diagnosed). The V gene lost 3 bases and the J gene lost 4 bases, with 9 bases spanning the gap. This CDR3 contains 13 residues. Germline V gene lookup returns CDR1 MGHDK and CDR2 SYGVNS.

Source material: lung tumor tissue. This sequence joins TRBV25-1 and TRBJ1-2; D gene uncertain. This TCR derives from a woman between 50 and 59 years old with non-small cell lung cancer. In DNA, the CDR3 is TGTGCCAGCAGTGACAGGAGAACCTATGGCTACACCTTC. Residues: CASSDRRTYGYTF.